This passage covers 5 T cell receptor beta chains from one sample sequenced in a study of shared clonotypes between healthy human individuals. Measured with immunoSEQ multiplex PCR; TCRdb has only the in-frame clones, and not every one. The sample records some 2.3 million clones, over 90% being singletons. The sequenced sample consisted of naive CD4+ T cells from PBMCs. The subset is: CD45RA+ positively selected. The receptors were sampled from a man younger than 35 in good health. Some clones in this sample may be carry-over from other donors' samples.

The rearrangement joins TRBV7-7 to TRBJ2-5; TRBD2 aligns across 7 bases. The CDR3 runs to 15 residues. V gave up 5 bases and J gave up 4 bases; unmatched junction bases: 10. CDR1 is SSHAT, CDR2 FNYEAQ, per germline (reference sequence). The CDR3 here is CASSIVGGGIETQYF. Here the CDR3 DNA reads TGTGCCAGCAGCATCGTCGGGGGAGGGATAGAGACCCAGTACTTC.

The CDR3 protein is CASSRDRHNEQFF. The DNA for the CDR3 is TGTGCCAGCAGTCGGGACCGACACAATGAGCAGTTCTTC. V usage is TRBV6-8 and J usage is TRBJ2-1; tentatively, D is TRBD1 or TRBD2 (5 bases each). V was trimmed by 5 bases and J by 5 bases, leaving 10 bases between them. Germline V gives CDR1 MNHGY, CDR2 SAAAGT. This CDR3 contains 13 residues.

The chain couples TRBV5-1 to TRBJ2-3; 7 bases match TRBD2. Trimming took 2 bases from V and 0 from J; bases not matched to a gene: 9. CDR3 length: 17 residues. CDR1 SGHRS and CDR2 YFSETQ come from the germline V gene. CDR3 amino acids: CASSLGSSSGSTDTQYF. The CDR3 region has the DNA TGCGCCAGCAGCTTAGGGTCCTCTAGCGGAAGCACAGATACGCAGTATTTT.

The gene calls are TRBV5-1 and TRBJ2-6; a weak D match, TRBD1 (6 bases). CDR3 length: 16 amino acids. Germline CDR1 and CDR2: SGHRS and YFSETQ. V gave up 4 bases and J gave up 3 bases, with 14 bases separating them. CDR3 in amino acids: CASSPGTLGGANVLTF. CDR3 nucleotide sequence: TGCGCCAGCAGCCCCGGGACATTGGGTGGGGCCAACGTCCTGACTTTC.

The gene calls are TRBV18 and TRBJ2-4, with TRBD1 as a possible D gene (5 bases). With 5 bases removed from V and 4 bases from J, the gap between germline ends came to 12 bases. The CDR3 covers 14 residues. Germline V gives CDR1 KGHSH, CDR2 LQKENI. CDR3 in amino acids: CASSNAGMKNIQYF. Written as DNA, the CDR3 is TGTGCCAGCTCAAACGCAGGGATGAAAAACATTCAGTACTTC.